This TCR beta chain was documented in a study of vaccination and CD4 T cells after COVID-19. Looked up from germline, CDR1 is MNHNS and CDR2 is SASEGT. This CDR3 spans 15 amino acids. The V segment lost 6 bases and the J segment 5 bases; nucleotides outside the gene matches: 10. This clonotype was picked up a small number of times. Its antigen is unidentified. Oncomine TCR Beta short-read sequencing was applied to DNA from cultured CD4+ T cells. TCRdb reanalysed the PCR reads using MiXCR and keeps one entry per CDR3 protein. The sample has under 15,000 distinct CDR3 sequences; 60% to 80% are singletons. The treatment denotes: roughly 10-day PBMC culture with coronavirus spike peptide pools or control peptides (ViraFEST assay).

The origin of this receptor is a human donor who had recovered from COVID-19. This chain uses TRBV6-1 with TRBJ2-7, with TRBD1 matching over 10 bases. Specimen: CD4+ T cells from blood, cultured in vitro. CDR3 sequence reads: CASRQPGQGPNEQYF. The CDR3 DNA sequence: TGTGCCAGCAGACAACCGGGACAGGGGCCCAACGAGCAGTACTTC.